This T cell receptor beta chain stems from a study of blood T cell repertoires in COVID-19. In the study overall: Sources were T cells, B-cell-depleted T cells, or PBMCs; the material itself was cDNA or gDNA.

Libraries were prepared by immunoSEQ multiplex PCR; TCRdb keeps only in-frame clonotypes and omits some of them. The sample includes under 350,000 clones, 86% seen only once; the top ten take about 2.6%. Clinical history reported by participants formed the basis on which cohorts were assigned. Recovery among Cohort 3 donors was established by two negative PCRs, clearance, or symptom resolution. The CDR3 covers 13 residues. V shed 7 bases and J 4 bases; nucleotides not matched to a gene: 4. Per germline, CDR1 KGHDR and CDR2 SFDVKD. The receptor was isolated from a woman under 30 who had recovered from COVID-19. Source material: PBMCs or T cells enriched from blood (not recorded which). J is TRBJ2-3 and V is TRBV24-1; 7 bases agree with TRBD1. CDR3 sequence reads: CATSSGGSDTQYF. The CDR3 nucleotides read TGTGCCACCAGCTCAGGGGGATCAGATACGCAGTATTTT.